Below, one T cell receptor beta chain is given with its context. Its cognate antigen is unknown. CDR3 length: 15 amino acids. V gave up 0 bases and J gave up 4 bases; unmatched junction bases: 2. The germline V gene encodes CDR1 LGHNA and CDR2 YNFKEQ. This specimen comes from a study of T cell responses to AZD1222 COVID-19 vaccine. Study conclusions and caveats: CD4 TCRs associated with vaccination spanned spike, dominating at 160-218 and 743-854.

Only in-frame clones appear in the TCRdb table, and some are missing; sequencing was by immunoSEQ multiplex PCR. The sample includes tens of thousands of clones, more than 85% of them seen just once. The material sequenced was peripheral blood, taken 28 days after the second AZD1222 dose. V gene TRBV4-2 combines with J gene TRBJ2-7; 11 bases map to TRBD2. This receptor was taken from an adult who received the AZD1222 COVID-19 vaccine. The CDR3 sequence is CASSQDTSGSYEQYF. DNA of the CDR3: TGTGCCAGCAGCCAAGACACTAGCGGGAGTTACGAGCAGTACTTC.